This passage covers 13 T cell receptor beta chains from one sample sequenced in a study of blood T cell repertoires in COVID-19. The repertoire was sequenced with immunoSEQ multiplex PCR; TCRdb's copy has only in-frame clones and lacks some. Among tens of thousands of clones listed, 90% were seen once. The sample consisted of peripheral blood. These TCRs come from a human donor with active COVID-19. The donor label of this sample is uncertain.

The chain couples TRBV24-1 to TRBJ2-3, with 9 bases fitting TRBD1. CDR3 length equals 17 residues. Germline-derived CDR1 and CDR2 are KGHDR and SFDVKD. J was trimmed by 2 bases and V by 5 bases; bases with no gene match: 10. The CDR3 DNA follows: TGTGCCACCAGTGCCTCCGGGACAGGGCGCCCCACAGATACGCAGTATTTT. It specifies CATSASGTGRPTDTQYF.

The CDR3 DNA reads TGTGCCAGCAGTCCGGGACACCCCGCCAATCAGCCCCAGCATTTT. This gives the protein CASSPGHPANQPQHF. This chain uses TRBV6-6 with TRBJ1-5; a possible D gene is TRBD1 (6 bases). With 5 bases removed from V and 3 bases from J, the gap between germline ends came to 14 bases. The germline CDR1 and CDR2 sequences are MNHNY and SVGAGI (reference sequence). The CDR3 is made up of 15 amino acids.

The rearrangement uses TRBV9 and TRBJ1-2; perhaps TRBD1 as D (5 bases). Germline CDR1 is SGDLS and CDR2 is YYNGEE. The CDR3 has 13 amino acids. Between the trimmed V and J ends, which lost 4 bases and 7 bases, there was a span of 14 bases. DNA for the CDR3: TGTGCCAGCAGCCGAACGGGGGAGACTGGCTACACCTTC. Residues: CASSRTGETGYTF.

This chain uses TRBV5-1 with TRBJ2-6; 7 bases line up with TRBD1. The CDR3 covers 18 residues. CDR1 is SGHRS and CDR2 is YFSETQ in the germline V gene. V was pared by 1 base and J by 0 bases, with 7 bases of the junction left unmatched. CDR3 DNA sequence: TGCGCCAGCAGCTTGCAAGGCAGGGGGAACTCTGGGGCCAACGTCCTGACTTTC. Translation gives CASSLQGRGNSGANVLTF. The whole variable domain, remainder taken from reference TRBV5-1 and TRBJ2-6, is KAGVTQTPRYLIKTRGQQVTLSCSPISGHRSVSWYQQTPGQGLQFLFEYFSETQRNKGNFPGRFSGRQFSNSRSEMNVSTLELGDSALYLCASSLQGRGNSGANVLTFGAGSRLTVL.

As DNA, the CDR3 is TGTGCCAGCAGCTTCAGGGGGCGAGACAATGAGCAGTTCTTC. It codes for CASSFRGRDNEQFF. V and J are TRBV13 and TRBJ2-1; 8 nucleotides align to TRBD1. V lost 3 bases to trimming and J lost 5 bases; unmatched junction nucleotides: 3. This CDR3 comprises 14 residues. Per germline, CDR1 PRHDT and CDR2 FYEKMQ (reference sequence).

The CDR3 region is CASSQARGGAGETQYF. As DNA, the CDR3 is TGTGCCAGCAGCCAAGCCCGCGGGGGGGCAGGGGAGACCCAGTACTTC. The chain recombines TRBV3-1 (or the pseudogene TRBV3-2) with TRBJ2-5, with 9 bases identical to TRBD2. V shed 1 base and J 5 bases; nucleotides not matched to a gene: 8. The CDR3 length is 16 residues. Germline V CDR1 and CDR2: LGHDT, YNNKEL (reference sequence).

The chain links TRBV2 to TRBJ2-3; TRBD2 is a possible D gene (6 bases). V was trimmed by 5 bases and J by 1 base, leaving 7 bases between them. Per the germline V gene, CDR1 is SNHLY and CDR2 is FYNNEI. The CDR3 is 13 residues long. CDR3 DNA: TGTGCCAGCAGTTCGGGAGGCACAGATACGCAGTATTTT. Amino acid sequence: CASSSGGTDTQYF.

This clone was picked up one time. The chain combines TRBV28 with TRBJ1-1; D unclear. Trimming removed 4 bases at V and 5 bases at J, with 8 bases between. This CDR3 has 12 amino acids. Germline CDR1 MDHEN, CDR2 SYDVKM. CDR3 region: CASSWRRTEAFF. In DNA, the CDR3 is TGTGCCAGCAGTTGGAGAAGGACTGAAGCTTTCTTT.

This chain uses TRBV27 with TRBJ2-7, with 14 nucleotides matching TRBD2. The J segment lost 4 bases and the V segment lost 4 bases, leaving 0 bases of the junction unmatched. The CDR3 has 14 residues. Looked up from germline, CDR1 is MNHEY and CDR2 is SMNVEV (reference sequence). This CDR3 is CASSWTSGRYEQYF. The DNA for the CDR3 is TGTGCCAGCAGTTGGACTAGCGGGAGGTACGAGCAGTACTTC.

The rearrangement links TRBV29-1 to TRBJ1-1, with D possibly TRBD1 on 5 matching bases. Trimming shortened V by 1 base and J by 6 bases, and 15 bases separated the two germline ends. CDR1 and CDR2 from the germline V gene are SQVTM and ANQGSEA. There are 14 residues in the CDR3. The CDR3, as DNA: TGCAGCGTTGAAGGCATTGGGGCGGGAGCTGAAGCTTTCTTT. Encoded protein: CSVEGIGAGAEAFF.

V is TRBV5-6 and J is TRBJ2-1, with 7 bases identical to TRBD2. V shed 6 bases, J shed 0 bases, and the junction held 9 bases outside the gene matches. Germline CDR1 SGHDT, CDR2 YYEEEE. The CDR3 runs to 16 residues. CDR3 protein: CASTTRAGLSYNEQFF. CDR3 DNA: TGTGCCAGCACCACCCGAGCGGGACTCTCCTACAATGAGCAGTTCTTC.

The V gene is TRBV19, the J gene TRBJ1-1; 7 nucleotides agree with TRBD1. Looked up from germline, CDR1 is LNHDA and CDR2 is SQIVND (reference sequence). V shed 6 bases, J shed 9 bases, and the junction held 4 bases outside the gene matches. This CDR3 contains 11 residues. The CDR3 sequence is CASRLQGQAFF. The DNA for the CDR3 is TGTGCCAGTAGACTACAGGGGCAAGCTTTCTTT.

This sequence joins TRBV9 and TRBJ2-5; a possible D gene is TRBD2 (6 bases). There are 14 residues in the CDR3. Germline V lookup: CDR1 SGDLS, CDR2 YYNGEE. V shed 1 base and J shed 3 bases, with 10 bases lying between them. The chain's CDR3 is CASSVSGGEETQYF. CDR3 nucleotides: TGTGCCAGCAGCGTATCCGGGGGTGAAGAGACCCAGTACTTC.